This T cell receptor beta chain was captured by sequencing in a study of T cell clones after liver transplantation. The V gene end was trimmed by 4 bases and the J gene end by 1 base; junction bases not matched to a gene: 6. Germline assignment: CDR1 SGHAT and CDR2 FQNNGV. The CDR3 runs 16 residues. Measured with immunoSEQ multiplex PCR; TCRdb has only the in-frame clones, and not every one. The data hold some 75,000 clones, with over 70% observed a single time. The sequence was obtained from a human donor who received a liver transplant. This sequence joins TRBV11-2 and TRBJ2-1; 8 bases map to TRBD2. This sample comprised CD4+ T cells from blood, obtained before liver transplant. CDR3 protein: CASSYSGRISYNEQFF. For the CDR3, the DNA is TGTGCCAGCAGCTACAGCGGGAGAATATCCTACAATGAGCAGTTCTTC.